A single sample is the source of the 25 T cell receptor beta chains below, sequenced in a study of blood T cell repertoires in COVID-19. The method was immunoSEQ multiplex PCR; TCRdb's version includes in-frame clones alone and lacks a portion of them. The table has under 60,000 clones, around 89% seen once. The sequencing sample was made of peripheral blood. The receptors were sampled from a man in his 60s with acute or convalescent COVID-19.

The CDR3 loop is CASSLSGTGDYEQYF. CDR3 nucleotides: TGTGCCAGCAGCCTCAGTGGGACAGGGGACTACGAGCAGTACTTC. J is TRBJ2-7 and V is TRBV11-3; 10 positions agree with TRBD1. The CDR3 totals 15 residues. The V segment lost 5 bases and the J segment 3 bases; nucleotides outside the gene matches: 7. Germline CDR1 SGHNT, CDR2 YENEEA.

The rearrangement links TRBV11-2 to TRBJ1-1, with D possibly being TRBD1 (5 bases). V gave up 6 bases and J gave up 7 bases, with 18 bases separating them. Germline-derived CDR1 and CDR2 are SGHAT and FQNNGV. The CDR3 runs to 14 residues. The CDR3 is CASRGSGDPFEAFF. CDR3 nucleotide sequence: TGTGCCAGCAGAGGGAGCGGGGACCCTTTTGAAGCTTTCTTT.

The J gene is TRBJ1-1, the V gene TRBV5-4, with D possibly TRBD1 on 5 matching bases. The V gene's germline CDR1 is SGHNT and CDR2 YYREEE (reference sequence). The CDR3 is made up of 13 amino acids. The V end lost 5 bases, the J end lost 1 base, and 9 bases lay between the germline ends. CDR3 protein: CASRTQGNTEAFF. Here the CDR3 DNA reads TGTGCCAGCAGAACGCAGGGGAACACTGAAGCTTTCTTT.

The chain couples TRBV7-7 to TRBJ2-5, with D unclear. In germline, CDR1 is SSHAT, CDR2 FNYEAQ (reference sequence). Between the trimmed V and J ends, which lost 5 bases and 1 base, there was a span of 8 bases. The CDR3 loop spans 13 amino acids. Here the CDR3 reads CASSQTTQETQYF. CDR3 bases: TGTGCCAGCAGCCAGACAACCCAAGAGACCCAGTACTTC. The entire variable domain, with the rest obtained from reference TRBV7-7 and TRBJ2-5, is as follows: GAGVSQSPRYKVTKRGQDVTLRCDPISSHATLYWYQQALGQGPEFLTYFNYEAQPDKSGLPSDRFSAERPEGSISTLTIQRTEQRDSAMYRCASSQTTQETQYFGPGTRLLVL.

The J gene is TRBJ2-3, the V gene TRBV7-2; 16 bases match TRBD2. The germline V gene has CDR1 SGHTA and CDR2 FQGNSA. The CDR3 loop spans 18 amino acids. Germline trimming cut 5 bases from V and 5 bases from J; bases unmatched to any gene: 10. CDR3 residues: CASSPRGTSGGAIDTQYF. CDR3 nucleotide sequence: TGTGCCAGCAGCCCCCGAGGGACTAGCGGGGGGGCCATAGATACGCAGTATTTT.

V usage is TRBV4-1 and J usage is TRBJ1-1, with TRBD1 as a possible D gene (5 bases). V was trimmed by 0 bases and J by 8 bases, leaving 22 bases between them. Germline CDR1 and CDR2: MGHRA and YSYEKL. The CDR3 extends over 17 amino acids. CDR3 in amino acids: CASSQESYGGTIPEAFF. In DNA, the CDR3 is TGCGCCAGCAGCCAAGAGTCCTACGGGGGAACTATTCCCGAAGCTTTCTTT.

The gene calls are TRBV9 and TRBJ2-5; 8 nucleotides line up with TRBD1. The CDR3 has 15 residues. Germline V gene sequence: CDR1 SGDLS, CDR2 YYNGEE. V was pared by 3 bases and J by 5 bases, with 9 bases of the junction left unmatched. The CDR3 region has the DNA TGTGCCAGCAGCGAAAGGGACAGGACCCTGGAGACCCAGTACTTC. Translated, it gives CASSERDRTLETQYF.

The genes are TRBV19 and TRBJ1-2; D unclear. CDR1 is LNHDA and CDR2 is SQIVND in the germline V gene (reference sequence). This CDR3 has 14 residues. Trimming shortened V by 11 bases and J by 3 bases, and 19 bases separated the two germline ends. The CDR3: CAAAEGGRDYGYTF. DNA for the CDR3: TGTGCCGCCGCGGAGGGAGGACGCGACTATGGCTACACCTTC.

This clone was recorded only once. The J gene is TRBJ2-2, the V gene TRBV7-9; 13 bases match TRBD2. This CDR3 has 19 amino acids. V was pared by 5 bases and J by 0 bases, with 9 bases of the junction left unmatched. The germline CDR1 and CDR2 sequences are SEHNR and FQNEAQ (reference sequence). The CDR3 DNA is TGTGCCAGCAGCCCGGGTGCGACTAGCGGGGGGCCGAACACCGGGGAGCTGTTTTTT. Translating gives CASSPGATSGGPNTGELFF.

The V and J genes are TRBV27 and TRBJ1-1; the D gene is possibly TRBD1 (5 bases). Trimming removed 6 bases from V and 7 bases from J, with 12 bases in between. This CDR3 spans 12 amino acids. The germline CDR1 and CDR2 sequences are MNHEY and SMNVEV (reference sequence). The DNA of the CDR3 is TGTGCCAGCAGCACTGGAAGGGGTGAAGCTTTCTTT. Translating it yields CASSTGRGEAFF.

This sequence joins TRBV25-1 and TRBJ1-6; TRBD1 matches at 7 bases. Germline CDR1 MGHDK, CDR2 SYGVNS. The V segment lost 4 bases and the J segment 4 bases; nucleotides outside the gene matches: 4. The CDR3 spans 15 residues. CDR3: CASSARDSYNSPLHF. The CDR3 DNA reads TGTGCCAGCAGTGCTCGGGACAGTTATAATTCACCCCTCCACTTT.

V gene TRBV7-9 combines with J gene TRBJ1-6; TRBD1 matches 7 bases. Germline V gene data show CDR1 as SEHNR and CDR2 as FQNEAQ (reference sequence). This CDR3 comprises 14 residues. The ends lost 4 bases at V and 6 bases at J; junction bases unmatched: 3. This CDR3 is CASSSGQVNSPLHF. CDR3 DNA sequence: TGTGCCAGCAGCTCCGGACAGGTTAATTCACCCCTCCACTTT.

The J gene is TRBJ2-3, the V gene TRBV2, with D maybe TRBD2 (7 bases). Deletions cut 8 bases from V and 1 base from J, with 13 bases between. Germline values: CDR1 SNHLY, CDR2 FYNNEI. CDR3 length equals 14 residues. The CDR3 protein is CASDRGGGTDTQYF. The CDR3 DNA reads as TGTGCCAGCGATAGGGGGGGAGGCACAGATACGCAGTATTTT.

This chain links TRBV15 with TRBJ1-4; weak D call: TRBD1 (5 bases). The CDR3 is 16 residues long. Trimming shortened V by 1 base and J by 2 bases, and 11 bases separated the two germline ends. Germline-derived CDR1 and CDR2 are LNHNV and YYDKDF (reference sequence). The CDR3 here is CATSRALTETNEKLFF. CDR3 sequence (DNA): TGTGCCACCAGCAGAGCCCTGACAGAGACTAATGAAAAACTGTTTTTT.

The V call is TRBV18, the J call TRBJ2-7; D is perhaps TRBD2 (5 bases). Trimming took 3 bases from V and 1 from J, leaving 10 bases between them. CDR1 and CDR2 from the germline V gene are KGHSH and LQKENI. The CDR3 is 14 amino acids. The CDR3 region has the DNA TGTGCCAGCTCACCTGGGCGGGCATCCTACGAGCAGTACTTC. This translates into CASSPGRASYEQYF.

V usage is TRBV5-1 and J usage is TRBJ1-6; 7 bases fit TRBD1. This CDR3 region has 16 residues. V dropped 2 bases and J dropped 10; count of bases not matched to a gene: 12. In germline, CDR1 is SGHRS, CDR2 YFSETQ. The CDR3 spells CASSLQGTDNNSPLHF. As DNA, the CDR3 is TGCGCCAGCAGCTTACAGGGGACAGACAACAACTCACCCCTCCACTTT.

This clone was recorded only once. V and J are TRBV7-9 and TRBJ2-7, with D tentatively TRBD1 (6 bases). V shed 4 bases and J shed 2 bases, with 15 bases lying between them. Germline V gives CDR1 SEHNR, CDR2 FQNEAQ (reference sequence). CDR3 size: 15 residues. CDR3 region: CASSSQVQGPYEQYF. The CDR3 bases are TGTGCCAGCAGCTCGCAAGTACAGGGCCCCTACGAGCAGTACTTC.

CDR3 amino acids: CASSSLAGRDNEQFF. The CDR3, as DNA: TGTGCCAGCAGTTCGCTAGCGGGGCGGGACAATGAGCAGTTCTTC. V gene TRBV14 combines with J gene TRBJ2-1, with 9 bases aligning to TRBD2. CDR1 and CDR2 from the germline V gene are SGHDN and FVKESK. V dropped 6 bases and J dropped 5; count of bases not matched to a gene: 8. CDR3 length: 15 residues.

J is TRBJ2-5 and V is TRBV27, with 9 bases identical to TRBD1. The CDR3 runs to 14 residues. Trimming took 3 bases from V and 5 from J; bases not matched to a gene: 4. Per the germline V gene, CDR1 is MNHEY and CDR2 is SMNVEV (reference sequence). DNA for the CDR3: TGTGCCAGCAGTTTCGCGGGACAGGGCGAGACCCAGTACTTC. Translated: CASSFAGQGETQYF.

The chain is built from TRBV27 and TRBJ1-5, with D unresolved. The germline V gene has CDR1 MNHEY and CDR2 SMNVEV (reference sequence). Trimming cost V 6 bases and J 6 bases, with 15 bases left between them. The length of the CDR3 is 14 residues. The CDR3 coding sequence is TGTGCCAGCAGCTCCCGAGGGTTCATTCAGCCCCAGCATTTT. Translation gives CASSSRGFIQPQHF.

The chain carries TRBV2 and TRBJ1-5, with 11 bases lining up with TRBD1. Germline V lookup: CDR1 SNHLY, CDR2 FYNNEI. The CDR3 is 18 residues long. The junction had 6 bases not matched to a gene; V was cut back by 2 bases and J by 0 bases. The CDR3 DNA reads as TGTGCCAGCAGTGAAACGGGACAGGGGGGTTATAGCAATCAGCCCCAGCATTTT. The encoded protein is CASSETGQGGYSNQPQHF.

This rearrangement joins TRBV6-1 to TRBJ1-1; no reliable D call. The CDR3 totals 11 residues. V was cut by 3 bases and J by 8 bases, with 7 bases left in between. From germline, CDR1 is MNHNS and CDR2 SASEGT. The CDR3 spells CASSEAAEAFF. CDR3 bases: TGTGCCAGCAGTGAGGCAGCGGAAGCTTTCTTT.

The chain is built from TRBV5-8 and TRBJ2-2; no definite D call. The germline V gene encodes CDR1 SGHTS and CDR2 YDEGEE. CDR3 length equals 13 residues. Trimming removed 4 bases at V and 7 bases at J, with 11 bases between. The CDR3 region is CASSLGANGELFF. The CDR3 DNA sequence: TGTGCCAGCAGCCTCGGAGCGAACGGGGAGCTGTTTTTT.

This rearrangement joins TRBV19 to TRBJ1-3; D might be TRBD1 (5 bases). V was cut by 3 bases and J by 0 bases, with 9 bases left in between. Germline CDR1 is LNHDA and CDR2 is SQIVND (reference sequence). The CDR3 is 15 amino acids. CDR3 amino acids: CASSIQGISGNTIYF. CDR3 in DNA: TGTGCCAGTAGTATTCAGGGCATCTCTGGAAACACCATATATTTT.

The sample holds one count of this clone. The chain carries TRBV10-2 and TRBJ2-3; 13 bases line up with TRBD2. V shed 6 bases and J 5 bases; nucleotides not matched to a gene: 11. The CDR3 is made up of 17 amino acids. In germline, CDR1 is WSHSY, CDR2 SAAADI. CDR3 DNA: TGCGCCAGCAGGCCACTGACTAGCGGGGGGCGCGAAGATACGCAGTATTTT. It specifies CASRPLTSGGREDTQYF.